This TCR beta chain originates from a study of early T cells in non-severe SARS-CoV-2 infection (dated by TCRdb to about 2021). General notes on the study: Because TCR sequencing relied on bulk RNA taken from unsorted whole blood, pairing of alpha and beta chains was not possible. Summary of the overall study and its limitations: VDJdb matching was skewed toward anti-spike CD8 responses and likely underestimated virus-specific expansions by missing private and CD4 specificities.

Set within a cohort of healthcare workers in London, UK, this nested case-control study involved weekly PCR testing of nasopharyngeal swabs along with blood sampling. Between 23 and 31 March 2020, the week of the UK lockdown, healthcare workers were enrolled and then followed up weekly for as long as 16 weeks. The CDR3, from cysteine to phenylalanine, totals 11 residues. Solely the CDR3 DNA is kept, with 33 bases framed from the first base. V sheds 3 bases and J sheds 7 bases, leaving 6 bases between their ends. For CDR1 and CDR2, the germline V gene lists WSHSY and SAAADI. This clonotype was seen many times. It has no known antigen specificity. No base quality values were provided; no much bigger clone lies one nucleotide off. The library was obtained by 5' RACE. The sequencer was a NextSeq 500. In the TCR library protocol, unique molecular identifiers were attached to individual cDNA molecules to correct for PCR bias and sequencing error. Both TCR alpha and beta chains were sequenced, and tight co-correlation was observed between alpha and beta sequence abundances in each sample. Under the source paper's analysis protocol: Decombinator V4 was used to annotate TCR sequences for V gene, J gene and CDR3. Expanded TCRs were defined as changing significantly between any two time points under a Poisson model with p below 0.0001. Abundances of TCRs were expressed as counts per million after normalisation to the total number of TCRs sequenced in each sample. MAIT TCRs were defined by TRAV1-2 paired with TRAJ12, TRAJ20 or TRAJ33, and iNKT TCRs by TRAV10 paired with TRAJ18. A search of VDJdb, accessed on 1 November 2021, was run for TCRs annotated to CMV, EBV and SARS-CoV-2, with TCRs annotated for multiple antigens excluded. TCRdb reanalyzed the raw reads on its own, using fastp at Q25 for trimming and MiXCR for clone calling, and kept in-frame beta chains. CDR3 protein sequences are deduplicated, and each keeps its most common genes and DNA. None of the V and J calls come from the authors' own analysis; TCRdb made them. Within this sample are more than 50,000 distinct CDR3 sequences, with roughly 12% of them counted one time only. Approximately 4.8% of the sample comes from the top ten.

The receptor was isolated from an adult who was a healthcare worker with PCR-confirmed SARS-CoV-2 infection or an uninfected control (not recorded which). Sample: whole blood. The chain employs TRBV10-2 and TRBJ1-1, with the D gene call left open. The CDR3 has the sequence CASSERDEAFF. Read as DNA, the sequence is TGCGCCAGCAGTGAAAGGGATGAAGCTTTCTTT.